What follows is one T cell receptor (beta chain) and its context. Its antigen is not identified. One end of the junction does not line up with germline, which may come from a read error. These data are taken from a study of cytomegalovirus exposure and HLA in healthy donors. General study findings and limits: A classifier reportedly called cytomegalovirus status with high sensitivity and specificity.

Germline V gene sequence: CDR1 MNHEY, CDR2 SMNVEV (reference sequence). This CDR3 comprises 16 residues. This table comes from immunoSEQ multiplex PCR, and its TCRdb copy is limited to in-frame clones, with some not included. The table shows about 360,000 clones, with 75% to 90% occurring only once. The clonotype was recovered from a woman aged 18-29 years in good health and CMV-seronegative. The specimen sequenced was PBMCs. The chain is built from TRBV27 and TRBJ2-1; TRBD2 matches at 12 bases. CDR3 residues: CASSNPSGGAYDEQFF. DNA for the CDR3: TGTGCCAGCAGTAACCCTAGCGGGGGGGCCTACGATGAGCAGTTCTTC.